These 17 T cell receptor beta chains share one sample of origin, sequenced in a study of cytomegalovirus exposure and HLA in healthy donors. Vbeta (60) and Jbeta (13) primers were used in the PCR. The method was immunoSEQ multiplex PCR; TCRdb's version includes in-frame clones alone and lacks a portion of them. The sample contains 76,000 or so clones, 65% to 75% of which appear only once. The sequenced material came from PBMCs. The receptors shown here come from a woman aged 40 to 50 in good health and CMV-seropositive.

This sequence joins TRBV13 and TRBJ1-1; no reliable D call. This CDR3 has 13 amino acids. Germline CDR1 PRHDT, CDR2 FYEKMQ (reference sequence). Trimming removed 5 bases from V and 3 bases from J, with 10 bases in between. CDR3 DNA: TGTGCCAGCAGCGCGGGGAGTTACACTGAAGCTTTCTTT. Translated, it gives CASSAGSYTEAFF.

The chain uses TRBV7-2 and TRBJ2-2, with 8 bases identical to TRBD1. V was clipped by 4 bases and J by 9 bases; unmatched bases: 10. Germline V gene sequence: CDR1 SGHTA, CDR2 FQGNSA. The CDR3 is made up of 15 amino acids. CDR3 protein: CASSSWTGNLRELFF. The CDR3, as DNA: TGTGCCAGCAGCTCCTGGACAGGGAATCTTCGGGAGCTGTTTTTT.

The chain employs TRBV9 and TRBJ2-6, with 9 nucleotides matching TRBD1. The CDR3 totals 14 residues. Per germline, CDR1 SGDLS and CDR2 YYNGEE. Trimming cost V 0 bases and J 14 bases; bases outside gene matches: 6. The CDR3 protein is CASSVVDRGPLLTF. The CDR3 DNA sequence: TGTGCCAGCAGCGTAGTGGACAGGGGTCCACTCCTGACTTTC.

This chain joins TRBV4-3 and TRBJ2-6; D might be TRBD1 (6 bases). The ends were cut back, 0 bases at V and 0 bases at J, with 15 bases in the middle. CDR3 size: 19 residues. Looked up from germline, CDR1 is LGHNA and CDR2 is YSLEER. Written as DNA, the CDR3 is TGCGCCAGCAGCCAAGATTGGACAGTGACGATCTCTGGGGCCAACGTCCTGACTTTC. Amino acid sequence: CASSQDWTVTISGANVLTF.

The V and J genes are TRBV27 and TRBJ2-7; a possible D gene is TRBD1 (6 bases). The CDR3 has 14 residues. The ends were cut back, 3 bases at V and 3 bases at J, with 12 bases in the middle. In germline, CDR1 is MNHEY, CDR2 SMNVEV (reference sequence). The CDR3 loop reads CASSFPDRFYEQYF. The CDR3 bases are TGTGCCAGCAGTTTTCCGGACAGATTCTACGAGCAGTACTTC.

This chain links TRBV2 with TRBJ2-3; tentatively, D is TRBD1 (6 bases). The V end lost 4 bases, the J end lost 2 bases, and 10 bases lay between the germline ends. The V gene's germline CDR1 is SNHLY and CDR2 FYNNEI. The CDR3 covers 14 residues. The CDR3 DNA follows: TGTGCCAGCAGTGTAACAGGGTACACAGATACGCAGTATTTT. Translating gives CASSVTGYTDTQYF.

In the case of this clone: The DNA is omitted, as the CDR3 cannot be located on it reliably, and the CDR3 follows TCRdb's listing. The chain links TRBV12-2 to TRBJ1-2; the table's D gene call, TRBD1, was not cross checked with the DNA. TRBV12-2 is annotated as a pseudogene. The CDR3 is 14 residues long, counting both termini. Here the CDR3 reads CASRVGQGACGYTF.

This clone was seen only once. V is TRBV4-1 and J is TRBJ2-6, with D hard to call. V was trimmed by 4 bases and J by 0 bases, leaving 4 bases between them. CDR3 length: 14 amino acids. CDR1 and CDR2 (germline): MGHRA, YSYEKL. The CDR3 reads CASSRDSGANVLTF. The CDR3 DNA follows: TGCGCCAGCAGCCGCGACTCTGGGGCCAACGTCCTGACTTTC.

This chain joins TRBV7-9 and TRBJ2-3, with 14 bases identical to TRBD2. Germline trimming cut 5 bases from V and 7 bases from J; bases unmatched to any gene: 5. The CDR3 covers 15 residues. CDR1 is SEHNR and CDR2 is FQNEAQ in the germline V gene (reference sequence). CDR3 DNA sequence: TGTGCCAGCAGCGGGGGACTAGCGGGAGTTTATACGCAGTATTTT. Protein sequence: CASSGGLAGVYTQYF.

This clone is a singleton in its sample. The rearrangement uses TRBV11-2 and TRBJ2-5; D possibly corresponds to TRBD2 (6 bases). Trimming cost V 3 bases and J 1 base, with 6 bases left between them. The germline CDR1 and CDR2 sequences are SGHAT and FQNNGV. The CDR3 runs to 13 residues. The CDR3 loop is CASSLGGQETQYF. The CDR3 nucleotides read TGTGCCAGCAGCTTGGGGGGCCAAGAGACCCAGTACTTC. The entire variable domain, with the rest obtained from reference TRBV11-2 and TRBJ2-5, is as follows: EAGVAQSPRYKIIEKRQSVAFWCNPISGHATLYWYQQILGQGPKLLIQFQNNGVVDDSQLPKDRFSAERLKGVDSTLKIQPAKLEDSAVYLCASSLGGQETQYFGPGTRLLVL.

V is TRBV10-1 and J is TRBJ2-7, with D possibly TRBD1 on 6 matching bases. In germline, CDR1 is WNHNN, CDR2 SYGVQD (reference sequence). V lost 5 bases and J lost 1, with 21 bases in between. This CDR3 comprises 17 residues. The CDR3 DNA reads as TGCGCCAGCAGTCCCGACCCGAGCGACAGGAGATCCTACGAGCAGTACTTC. Its protein product is CASSPDPSDRRSYEQYF.

The rearrangement uses TRBV19 and TRBJ1-5; D remains ambiguous. CDR1 is LNHDA and CDR2 is SQIVND in the germline V gene (reference sequence). The CDR3 has 13 amino acids. Trimming took off 7 bases at V and 0 bases at J, with 7 bases between the two ends. CDR3 sequence reads: CASKSYSNQPQHF. The CDR3 coding sequence is TGTGCCAGTAAATCTTATAGCAATCAGCCCCAGCATTTT.

In this sample, this clone turned up a few times. The chain is built from TRBV5-5 and TRBJ1-5, with D unclear. CDR1 is SGHKS, CDR2 YYEKEE, per germline (reference sequence). V dropped 4 bases and J dropped 5 bases, with 19 bases sitting between them. This CDR3 is built from 16 residues. In DNA, the CDR3 is TGTGCCAGCAGCCCACGCTTGATTGGCCCCGATCAGCCCCAGCATTTT. It specifies CASSPRLIGPDQPQHF. The full variable domain, completed using reference TRBV5-5 and TRBJ1-5, is DAGVTQSPTHLIKTRGQQVTLRCSPISGHKSVSWYQQVLGQGPQFIFQYYEKEERGRGNFPDRFSARQFPNYSSELNVNALLLGDSALYLCASSPRLIGPDQPQHFGDGTRLSIL.

The CDR3 sequence is CASSDPGGQAQKLFF. The CDR3 nucleotides read TGTGCCAGCAGTGACCCGGGGGGACAAGCACAAAAACTGTTTTTT. The J gene is TRBJ1-4, the V gene TRBV6-1, with D possibly matching TRBD1 (6 bases). Trimming cost V 3 bases and J 9 bases, with 17 bases left between them. This CDR3 comprises 15 residues. The V gene's germline CDR1 is MNHNS and CDR2 SASEGT.

The chain is built from TRBV29-1 and TRBJ2-2; 7 bases align to TRBD1. Germline V gene lookup returns CDR1 SQVTM and CDR2 ANQGSEA. The CDR3 covers 15 residues. Trimming took 6 bases from V and 5 from J; bases not matched to a gene: 12. CDR3 sequence reads: CSVKTGTRGTGELFF. The CDR3 coding sequence is TGCAGCGTGAAAACCGGGACCAGGGGGACCGGGGAGCTGTTTTTT.

The CDR3 loop reads CASSPTAPVYNEQFF. The CDR3 bases are TGTGCCAGCTCACCAACAGCCCCCGTTTACAATGAGCAGTTCTTC. This sequence joins TRBV18 and TRBJ2-1, with no clear D. Trimming pared 2 bases from V and 4 bases from J, leaving 12 bases between. The germline CDR1 and CDR2 sequences are KGHSH and LQKENI. CDR3 size: 15 residues.

A note on this clone: The junction does not match germline at one end; this may be a read error. The CDR3 DNA reads TGTGCCTGTAGATCGGGCGGGAGGTCAGCGGAGAAGGATGAGCAGTTCTTC. Protein sequence: CACRSGGRSAEKDEQFF. The chain carries TRBV19 and TRBJ2-1, with TRBD2 identical over 8 bases. Germline V lookup: CDR1 LNHDA, CDR2 SQIVND (reference sequence). The CDR3 has 17 residues.